The following is a T cell receptor (beta chain) sequence with its context. This entry comes from a study of OX40 agonist ivuxolimab in advanced cancers. Whole-study context: Aged roughly 23 to 79 with a mean of 60 years, they were approximately 80% male.

Profiling relied on immunoSEQ multiplex PCR, and the TCRdb table lists in-frame clones only, not all of them. The sample holds approximately 78,000 clones, roughly 88% seen once. The timepoints at which blood was sampled were baseline, cycle 4 day 1, and cycle 7 day 1. Germline V gene lookup returns CDR1 SGDLS and CDR2 YYNGEE. V lost 0 bases, J lost 1 base, and 13 bases lay in between. The CDR3 is 16 residues long. The sequencing here drew on CD4+ or CD8+ T cells sorted from blood, taken in a trial of the OX40 agonist ivuxolimab. The TCR comes from an adult with an advanced solid tumor such as melanoma, head and neck, liver or kidney cancer. J is TRBJ1-2 and V is TRBV9; no firm D call. CDR3 nucleotides: TGTGCCAGCAGCGTAGTCCCACGGACGATTAACTATGGCTACACCTTC. As protein: CASSVVPRTINYGYTF.